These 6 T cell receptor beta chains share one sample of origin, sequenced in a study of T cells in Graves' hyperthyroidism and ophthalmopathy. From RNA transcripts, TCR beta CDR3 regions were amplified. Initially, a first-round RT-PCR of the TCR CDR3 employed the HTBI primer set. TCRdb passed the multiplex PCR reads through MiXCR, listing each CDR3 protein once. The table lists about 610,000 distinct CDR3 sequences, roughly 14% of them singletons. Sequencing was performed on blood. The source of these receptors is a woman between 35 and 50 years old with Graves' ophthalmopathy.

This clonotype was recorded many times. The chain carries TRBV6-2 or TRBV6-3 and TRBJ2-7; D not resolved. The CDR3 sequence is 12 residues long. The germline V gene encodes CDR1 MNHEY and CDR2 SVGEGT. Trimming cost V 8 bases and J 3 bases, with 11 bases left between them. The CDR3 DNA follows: TGTGCCAGCGCAGTAACCTACTACGAGCAGTACTTC. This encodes CASAVTYYEQYF.

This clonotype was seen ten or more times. The CDR3 here is CASSLMWGANTEAFF. CDR3 nucleotides: TGTGCCAGCAGCCTCATGTGGGGGGCGAACACTGAAGCTTTCTTT. The V and J genes are TRBV3-1 and TRBJ1-1; D perhaps matches TRBD1 (6 bases). Trimming pared 4 bases from V and 1 base from J, leaving 13 bases between. This CDR3 region has 15 residues. Per the germline V gene, CDR1 is LGHDT and CDR2 is YNNKEL (reference sequence).

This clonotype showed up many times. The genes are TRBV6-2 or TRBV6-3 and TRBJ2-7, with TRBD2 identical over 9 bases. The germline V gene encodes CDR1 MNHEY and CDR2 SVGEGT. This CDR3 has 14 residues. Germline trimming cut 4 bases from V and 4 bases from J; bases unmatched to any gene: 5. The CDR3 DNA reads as TGTGCCAGCAGTTTCTTAGCGGGAGTGTACGAGCAGTACTTC. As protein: CASSFLAGVYEQYF.

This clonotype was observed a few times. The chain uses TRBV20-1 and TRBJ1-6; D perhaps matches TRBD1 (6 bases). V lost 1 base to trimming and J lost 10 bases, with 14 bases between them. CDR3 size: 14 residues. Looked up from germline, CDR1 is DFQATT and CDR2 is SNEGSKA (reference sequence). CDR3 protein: CSARASAGVSPLHF. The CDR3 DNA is TGCAGTGCTAGAGCGTCGGCAGGGGTCTCACCCCTCCACTTT.

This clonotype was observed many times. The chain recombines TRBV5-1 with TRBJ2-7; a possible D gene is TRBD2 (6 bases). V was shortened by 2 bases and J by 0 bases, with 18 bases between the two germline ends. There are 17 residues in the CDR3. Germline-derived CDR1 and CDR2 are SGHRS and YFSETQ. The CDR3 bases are TGCGCCAGCAGCTTTGCCCCCATGGGCGGGACCTCCTACGAGCAGTACTTC. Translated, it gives CASSFAPMGGTSYEQYF.

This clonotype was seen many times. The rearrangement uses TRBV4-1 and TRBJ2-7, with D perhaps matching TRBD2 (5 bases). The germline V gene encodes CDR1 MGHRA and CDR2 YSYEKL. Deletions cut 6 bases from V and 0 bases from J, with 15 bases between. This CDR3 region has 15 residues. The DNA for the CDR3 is TGCGCCAGCAGTCGTAGCGATCTGAGCTCCTACGAGCAGTACTTC. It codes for CASSRSDLSSYEQYF.